These T cell receptor beta chains were read from a single sample in a study of blood T cell repertoires in COVID-19. The method was immunoSEQ multiplex PCR; TCRdb's version includes in-frame clones alone and lacks a portion of them. The table includes roughly 250,000 clones, approximately 79% detected once. Sequencing used peripheral blood. These TCRs come from a woman aged 35 to 49 with active or convalescent COVID-19. The conserved cysteine and the conserved F or W are not part of the CDR3 here.

V gene: TRBV12-3/TRBV12-4; CDR3 protein: ASSAGGPGEQF
V gene: TRBV2; CDR3 protein: ASRGQGVQPQH
V gene: TRBV5-1; CDR3 protein: ASSLLRGGNYNEQF
V gene: TRBV6-1; CDR3 protein: ASSDGQGESPLH
V gene: TRBV4-1; CDR3 protein: ASSQGMRDPAQY
V gene: TRBV29-1; CDR3 protein: SVPGTGWTEAF
V gene: TRBV11-2; CDR3 protein: ASSLTGVGYYGYT
V gene: TRBV7-3; CDR3 protein: ASSLDSSPYNEQF
V gene: TRBV19; CDR3 protein: ASSIAGSLDQPQH
V gene: TRBV28; CDR3 protein: ASSPNRVPYGYT
V gene: TRBV2; CDR3 protein: ASSEGGRNQPQH
V gene: TRBV5-5; CDR3 protein: ASSRTGNTEAF
V gene: TRBV10-3; CDR3 protein: AISESNPGQGFRVQY
V gene: TRBV5-1; CDR3 protein: ASSLTFRTDYYGYT
V gene: TRBV11-2; CDR3 protein: ASSLSFGDFQPQH
V gene: TRBV4-1; CDR3 protein: ASSQSPQAILSGNTIY
V gene: TRBV2; CDR3 protein: ASSGERGGTDTQY
V gene: TRBV7-9; CDR3 protein: ASSLSYEQY
V gene: TRBV28; CDR3 protein: ASSLSPFRPSDTGELF
V gene: TRBV4-2; CDR3 protein: ASSQLRDFTYEQY
V gene: TRBV11-2; CDR3 protein: ASSSYPTGNTIY
V gene: TRBV27; CDR3 protein: ASSSHRDYNEQF
V gene: TRBV5-5; CDR3 protein: ASSLELTEAF
V gene: TRBV4-2; CDR3 protein: ASSQAAGLGELF
V gene: TRBV18; CDR3 protein: ASSPRPTQETQY
V gene: TRBV28; CDR3 protein: ASSWTVYQETQY
V gene: TRBV19; CDR3 protein: ASSFGMLNGYT